This T cell receptor (beta chain) was identified in a study of T cell changes during pregnancy in multiple sclerosis (dated by TCRdb to about 2019). Regarding the complete study: Changes in the T cell repertoire over the course of pregnancy were examined in this study in women with multiple sclerosis.

Libraries were made using the immunoSEQ multiplex PCR assay. TCRdb took this table from immuneACCESS and kept in-frame rearrangements with V and J called. Such tables lack part of the clones; where checked against another copy, unresolved V genes explain under half of the gap, and the rest is unexplained. A total of some 47,000 clones appear in this sample, around 90% of them only once. Roughly 2% of the sample goes to the ten largest clones. As regards this clone: Its binding antigen is unknown. Per-nucleotide qualities are absent, and no much larger clonotype sits a single base away.

Germline trimming amounts to 4 bases on V and 1 base on J, with 1 as the count of junction bases outside the gene matches. Taken from the germline V gene, the CDR1 and CDR2 loops are SGHVS and FQNEAQ. There are 15 amino acids in the CDR3, from cysteine to phenylalanine inclusive. CDR3 DNA only is kept here, 45 bases in frame from base 1. The TCR originated in a female donor with multiple sclerosis, enrolled in a pregnancy study. Sequenced here: peripheral blood, sampled in the first trimester of pregnancy. The V and J genes are TRBV7-8 and TRBJ2-2; TRBD1 matches 9 bases in the middle. The CDR3 is CASSYRGQNTGELFF. In nucleotide form, the sequence is TGTGCCAGCAGCTACAGGGGGCAGAACACCGGGGAGCTGTTTTTT.